The 21 T cell receptor beta chains listed next were all sequenced from one sample in a study of blood T cell repertoires in COVID-19. The protocol was immunoSEQ multiplex PCR, while the TCRdb copy is restricted to in-frame clones and leaves out a portion. The repertoire holds over 100,000 clones, about 80% seen once, with 20% to 30% in the top ten. The sample comprised peripheral blood. These receptors all stem from a man aged 55 to 70 with acute or convalescent COVID-19.

This clone appeared a single time. V gene TRBV5-1 combines with J gene TRBJ1-1; no clear D gene. The CDR3 runs to 14 residues. Trimming pared 0 bases from V and 4 bases from J, leaving 10 bases between. Germline CDR1 reads SGHRS; CDR2 reads YFSETQ. CDR3: CASSLAASPTEAFF. DNA for the CDR3: TGCGCCAGCAGCTTGGCCGCGAGCCCCACTGAAGCTTTCTTT.

This clone was observed a single time. The CDR3 DNA follows: TGTGCCACCAGTGAAGTAGCAGCTGGGGCCAACGTCCTGACTTTC. Amino acids: CATSEVAAGANVLTF. The genes are TRBV24-1 and TRBJ2-6, with no clear D. This CDR3 has 15 residues. V lost 4 bases and J lost 2, with 8 bases in between. The V gene's germline CDR1 is KGHDR and CDR2 SFDVKD.

The chain couples TRBV3-1 (or the pseudogene TRBV3-2) to TRBJ2-7; the D gene is possibly TRBD2 (6 bases). The CDR3 is 13 residues long. V lost 2 bases and J lost 6, with 11 bases in between. From germline, CDR1 is LGHDT and CDR2 YNNKEL (reference sequence). The CDR3 coding sequence is TGTGCCAGCAGCCAAACACGGGACTTCGAGCAGTACTTC. As protein: CASSQTRDFEQYF.

The DNA for the CDR3 is TGTGCCAGCAGTGAAGCCGACAGTGTCCCAGAGACCCAGTACTTC. Residues: CASSEADSVPETQYF. The V gene is TRBV6-1, the J gene TRBJ2-5; a weak D match, TRBD1 (5 bases). Looked up from germline, CDR1 is MNHNS and CDR2 is SASEGT. V lost 0 bases, J lost 4 bases, and 12 bases lay in between. This CDR3 comprises 15 residues.

The rearrangement uses TRBV18 and TRBJ2-7; D gene unclear. V was trimmed by 6 bases and J by 0 bases, leaving 15 bases between them. This CDR3 spans 15 amino acids. Germline values: CDR1 KGHSH, CDR2 LQKENI. The CDR3 coding sequence is TGTGCCAGCTCCCAGGCTCGATATACCTCCTACGAGCAGTACGTC. Translating gives CASSQARYTSYEQYV.

This clone was picked up one time. The genes are TRBV24-1 and TRBJ2-5; D gene unclear. Germline V gene sequence: CDR1 KGHDR, CDR2 SFDVKD. The CDR3 spans 14 residues. V was trimmed by 2 bases and J by 3 bases, leaving 9 bases between them. The CDR3 here is CATSDYSTEETQYF. Here the CDR3 DNA reads TGTGCCACCAGTGATTATTCCACTGAAGAGACCCAGTACTTC.

CDR3 in amino acids: CASSPGEGRGPNYGYTF. CDR3 sequence (DNA): TGTGCCAGCTCCCCTGGTGAGGGGAGGGGACCTAACTATGGCTACACCTTC. The V call is TRBV18, the J call TRBJ1-2; a weak D match, TRBD1 (5 bases). Germline lookup yields CDR1 KGHSH and CDR2 LQKENI. CDR3 size: 17 residues. V lost 6 bases, J lost 0 bases, and 20 bases lay in between.

This clone was detected once. The gene calls are TRBV7-8 and TRBJ1-1; D is unclear. This CDR3 spans 15 amino acids. V lost 6 bases to trimming and J lost 10 bases, with 24 bases between them. CDR1 is SGHVS, CDR2 FQNEAQ, per germline. CDR3 DNA: TGTGCCAGCAGGACCATTAATCAGGCCCGGGAGGGAGCTTTCTTT. Translated: CASRTINQAREGAFF.

The chain couples TRBV12-3 or TRBV12-4 to TRBJ1-1; D is undetermined. V was trimmed by 6 bases and J by 0 bases, leaving 5 bases between them. This CDR3 contains 12 residues. The CDR3 reads CASRLMNTEAFF. In nucleotides, the CDR3 is TGTGCCAGCAGACTTATGAACACTGAAGCTTTCTTT.

The chain couples TRBV28 to TRBJ1-2; unclear D gene. Trimming pared 5 bases from V and 4 bases from J, leaving 17 bases between. The CDR3 spans 15 residues. The germline V gene has CDR1 MDHEN and CDR2 SYDVKM. The CDR3 sequence is CASSVIPGSGYGYTF. In nucleotides, the CDR3 is TGTGCCAGCAGTGTCATCCCGGGATCTGGCTATGGCTACACCTTC.

V gene TRBV5-1 combines with J gene TRBJ2-1; no reliable D call. V lost 5 bases and J lost 5, with 8 bases in between. This CDR3 contains 12 residues. The germline CDR1 and CDR2 sequences are SGHRS and YFSETQ. In DNA form, the CDR3 reads TGCGCCAGCAGTTTTTCCGACAATGAGCAGTTCTTC. It encodes CASSFSDNEQFF.

The chain uses TRBV24-1 and TRBJ1-5; D unresolved. Looked up from germline, CDR1 is KGHDR and CDR2 is SFDVKD. Trimming took 3 bases from V and 7 from J, leaving 12 bases between them. The CDR3 is 14 residues long. This CDR3 reads CATSDGGEGQPQHF. The CDR3 region has the DNA TGTGCCACCAGTGATGGCGGGGAAGGGCAGCCCCAGCATTTT.

V is TRBV5-1 and J is TRBJ1-1, with D perhaps matching TRBD1 (5 bases). V was cut by 6 bases and J by 1 base, with 22 bases left in between. This CDR3 region has 17 residues. Germline V CDR1 and CDR2: SGHRS, YFSETQ. Here the CDR3 reads CASILDLRAGGNTEAFF. In DNA form, the CDR3 reads TGCGCCAGCATCCTGGACCTCAGGGCGGGGGGGAACACTGAAGCTTTCTTT. The full variable domain, with the rest looked up from reference TRBV5-1 and TRBJ1-1, is KAGVTQTPRYLIKTRGQQVTLSCSPISGHRSVSWYQQTPGQGLQFLFEYFSETQRNKGNFPGRFSGRQFSNSRSEMNVSTLELGDSALYLCASILDLRAGGNTEAFFGQGTRLTVV.

The chain is built from TRBV18 and TRBJ1-1; possibly TRBD1 for D (6 bases). The CDR3 totals 15 residues. V lost 1 base to trimming and J lost 5 bases, with 14 bases between them. In germline, CDR1 is KGHSH, CDR2 LQKENI. CDR3 nucleotides: TGTGCCAGCTCACCACGTAAAGGGGGAGAGACTGAAGCTTTCTTT. Translation gives CASSPRKGGETEAFF.

V and J are TRBV29-1 and TRBJ2-7; weak D call: TRBD1 (5 bases). CDR3 length: 12 residues. The V and J ends lost 6 bases and 4 bases respectively, with 13 bases between them. Germline assignment: CDR1 SQVTM and CDR2 ANQGSEA. The CDR3 nucleotides are TGCAGCGTGGGGCAGTCGTGGTACGAGCAGTACTTC. It specifies CSVGQSWYEQYF.

The rearrangement uses TRBV29-1 and TRBJ2-7; tentative D call: TRBD1 (5 bases). Trimming removed 4 bases at V and 3 bases at J, with 13 bases between. Germline assignment: CDR1 SQVTM and CDR2 ANQGSEA. The CDR3 totals 13 residues. The CDR3 DNA is TGCAGCGTTGGAGTAGCAGGGAACTACGAGCAGTACTTC. Its translation: CSVGVAGNYEQYF.

This clone showed up just a few times. J is TRBJ1-5 and V is TRBV4-1; maybe TRBD1 (5 bases). Trimming removed 0 bases from V and 7 bases from J, with 19 bases in between. CDR1 and CDR2 (germline): MGHRA, YSYEKL. CDR3 length equals 17 residues. The chain's CDR3 is CASSQEATPAGGQPQHF. The CDR3 DNA sequence: TGCGCCAGCAGCCAAGAGGCCACACCCGCGGGGGGACAGCCCCAGCATTTT.

V gene TRBV3-1 (or the pseudogene TRBV3-2) combines with J gene TRBJ1-1, with TRBD1 identical over 9 bases. Germline trimming cut 6 bases from V and 4 bases from J; bases unmatched to any gene: 9. The CDR3 length is 15 residues. CDR1 is LGHDT and CDR2 is YNNKEL in the germline V gene (reference sequence). CDR3 DNA sequence: TGTGCCAGCAGTCACTTACAGGGGGCCTTCACTGAAGCTTTCTTT. Encoded protein: CASSHLQGAFTEAFF.

The chain carries TRBV3-1 (or the pseudogene TRBV3-2) and TRBJ2-1, with 11 bases aligning to TRBD2. Germline loops: CDR1 LGHDT, CDR2 YNNKEL (reference sequence). CDR3 length: 15 amino acids. The V gene end was trimmed by 4 bases and the J gene end by 7 bases; junction bases not matched to a gene: 6. DNA for the CDR3: TGTGCCAGCAGCCGAGTAGCGGGAGGGAAGAATGAGCAGTTCTTC. Residues: CASSRVAGGKNEQFF.

The V call is TRBV5-1, the J call TRBJ2-2; a weak D match, TRBD2 (5 bases). The CDR3 is 12 amino acids. CDR1 and CDR2 from the germline V gene are SGHRS and YFSETQ. V gave up 7 bases and J gave up 10 bases, with 14 bases separating them. CDR3 amino acids: CASGGVESELFF. In DNA form, the CDR3 reads TGCGCCAGCGGAGGAGTGGAATCGGAGCTGTTTTTT. Variable domain in full (rest from reference TRBV5-1 and TRBJ2-2): KAGVTQTPRYLIKTRGQQVTLSCSPISGHRSVSWYQQTPGQGLQFLFEYFSETQRNKGNFPGRFSGRQFSNSRSEMNVSTLELGDSALYLCASGGVESELFFGEGSRLTVL.

V is TRBV5-6 and J is TRBJ2-3, with 11 bases lining up with TRBD2. Losses at the gene ends were 4 bases for V and 12 bases for J; bases not matched to a gene: 10. Germline assignment: CDR1 SGHDT and CDR2 YYEEEE. The CDR3 has 14 residues. This CDR3 reads CASSKGTSGGVQYF. The CDR3 region has the DNA TGTGCCAGCAGCAAAGGGACTAGCGGAGGTGTTCAGTATTTT. The variable domain in full, completed from reference TRBV5-6 and TRBJ2-3, reads DAGVTQSPTHLIKTRGQQVTLRCSPKSGHDTVSWYQQALGQGPQFIFQYYEEEERQRGNFPDRFSGHQFPNYSSELNVNALLLGDSALYLCASSKGTSGGVQYFGPGTRLTVL.